This TCR beta chain was recovered during a study of blood T cell repertoires in COVID-19. Method: immunoSEQ multiplex PCR; TCRdb's copy keeps in-frame clones and lacks some. This sample has about 480,000 clones; 70% to 90% occur once, and the top ten carry 1.5% to 2%. From germline, CDR1 is SQVTM and CDR2 ANQGSEA. This CDR3 is built from 12 residues. V lost 7 bases and J 5 bases, leaving 14 bases between the germline ends. The sample comprised PBMCs or T cells enriched from blood (not recorded which). The sequence derives from a woman in her thirties or forties who had recovered from COVID-19. V is TRBV29-1 and J is TRBJ1-1; D remains ambiguous. The CDR3 region has the DNA TGCAGCGCCTGCGACCCTAGTACTGAAGCTTTCTTT. Translation gives CSACDPSTEAFF.